Listed below are T cell receptor beta chains from one sample, sequenced in a study of T cells in Graves' hyperthyroidism and ophthalmopathy. TCRdb re-derived calls from the multiplex PCR reads in MiXCR, one entry per CDR3 protein. The profile shows more than 300,000 distinct CDR3 sequences, approximately 18% of them singletons. What was sequenced was blood. Receptor source: a young man with Graves' ophthalmopathy. CDR3s include the opening cysteine and the closing phenylalanine or tryptophan. The D gene is left open where the match is weak. Clone size is given for some rows only: seen once, a few or many times, or a class if the clone is expanded.

D,size,J,V,length,CDR3,DNA
.,many,TRBJ1-1,TRBV28,16,CASSPEGGRVNTEAFF,TGTGCCAGCAGCCCGGAGGGTGGAAGGGTGAACACTGAAGCTTTCTTT
TRBD1,.,TRBJ1-4,TRBV7-9,15,CASSFRGTEDEKLFF,TGTGCCAGCAGCTTTAGGGGGACAGAGGATGAAAAACTGTTTTTT
.,many,TRBJ1-2,TRBV2,12,CASNPSEYGYTF,TGTGCCAGCAACCCGAGCGAGTATGGCTACACCTTC
.,.,TRBJ1-5,TRBV6-1,17,CASSEQVAAGSNQPQHF,TGTGCCAGCAGTGAACAGGTGGCTGCGGGGAGCAATCAGCCCCAGCATTTT
.,many,TRBJ2-1,TRBV10-1,12,CASSESMDEQFF,TGCGCCAGCAGTGAGTCGATGGATGAGCAGTTCTTC
TRBD1,.,TRBJ1-2,TRBV6-1,13,CASSPRDRVNYTF,TGTGCCAGCAGTCCACGGGACAGGGTAAACTACACCTTC
TRBD1,few,TRBJ1-2,TRBV7-9,15,CASSLALGTAYGYTF,TGTGCCAGCAGCTTAGCGCTTGGGACAGCTTATGGCTACACCTTC
TRBD2,many,TRBJ2-7,TRBV20-1,14,CSAQGLAVSYEQYF,TGCAGCGCCCAGGGACTAGCGGTTTCCTACGAGCAGTACTTC
.,many,TRBJ2-5,TRBV24-1,16,CATSDPPSTGKETQYF,TGTGCCACCAGTGATCCTCCCTCGACTGGAAAAGAGACCCAGTACTTC
.,few,TRBJ2-2,TRBV10-3,15,CAISESGDNTGELFF,TGTGCCATCAGTGAGTCTGGGGACAACACCGGGGAGCTGTTTTTT
.,.,TRBJ2-1,TRBV14,13,CASSQERVHEQFF,TGTGCCAGCAGCCAAGAAAGGGTCCATGAGCAGTTCTTC
TRBD1,few,TRBJ1-2,TRBV4-1,18,CASSPFYPDRGNVYGYTF,TGCGCCAGCAGCCCTTTCTATCCCGACAGGGGGAATGTCTATGGCTACACCTTC
TRBD1,.,TRBJ2-5,TRBV7-2,18,CASSFSWDRGLWGETQYF,TGTGCCAGCAGCTTCTCTTGGGACAGGGGGCTGTGGGGAGAGACCCAGTACTTC
.,.,TRBJ1-3,TRBV12-3/TRBV12-4,13,CASSFKGGNTIYF,TGTGCCAGCAGTTTTAAGGGCGGTAACACCATATATTTT
.,.,TRBJ1-4,TRBV7-9,13,CASRRELNEKLFF,TGTGCCAGCAGAAGAGAGCTTAATGAAAAACTGTTTTTT
.,.,TRBJ2-5,TRBV7-9,16,CASTPPGRTLQETQYF,TGTGCCAGCACCCCCCCTGGGAGGACTCTACAAGAGACCCAGTACTTC
.,few,TRBJ1-2,TRBV5-1,14,CASSSGRNTMGYTF,TGCGCCAGCAGCTCTGGACGGAACACTATGGGCTACACCTTC
.,many,TRBJ1-6,TRBV20-1,17,CSARDLWQNPPGSPLHF,TGCAGTGCTAGAGATCTATGGCAGAACCCTCCGGGTTCACCCCTCCACTTT
.,.,TRBJ2-4,TRBV6-2/TRBV6-3,16,CASSYGAGMAKNIQYF,TGTGCCAGCAGTTATGGGGCGGGGATGGCCAAAAACATTCAGTACTTC
.,few,TRBJ2-5,TRBV6-5,15,CASSLSQGGTETQYF,TGTGCCAGCAGTCTATCCCAGGGGGGCACGGAGACCCAGTACTTC
.,many,TRBJ1-2,TRBV6-2/TRBV6-3,15,CASSYWRTAAYGYTF,TGTGCCAGCAGTTACTGGAGGACAGCCGCCTATGGCTACACCTTC
.,many,TRBJ1-2,TRBV6-1,15,CASSAAPGLPIGYTF,TGTGCCAGCAGTGCCGCCCCAGGTTTACCTATTGGCTACACCTTC
TRBD1,.,TRBJ1-1,TRBV12-3/TRBV12-4,15,CASSLRRTGWTEAFF,TGTGCCAGCAGTTTACGGCGGACAGGGTGGACTGAAGCTTTCTTT
.,many,TRBJ1-1,TRBV20-1,13,CSARDPRGKGAFF,TGCAGTGCTAGAGACCCGCGGGGAAAAGGAGCTTTCTTT
.,.,TRBJ1-1,TRBV6-1,16,CASSKPLGGLNTEAFF,TGTGCCAGCAGTAAACCCCTGGGGGGTTTGAACACTGAAGCTTTCTTT
.,many,TRBJ1-5,TRBV11-2,13,CASSLDRGQPQHF,TGTGCCAGCAGCTTAGATCGAGGTCAGCCCCAGCATTTT
TRBD2,many,TRBJ2-7,TRBV6-1,13,CASSTPGLASQYF,TGTGCCAGCAGTACGCCGGGACTAGCGTCGCAGTACTTC
TRBD1,.,TRBJ1-5,TRBV7-2,15,CASSDRGLGNQPQHF,TGTGCCAGCAGCGACAGGGGGCTGGGTAATCAGCCCCAGCATTTT
.,.,TRBJ1-4,TRBV3-1,16,CASSHWTEATNEKLFF,TGTGCCAGCAGCCACTGGACAGAGGCAACTAATGAAAAACTGTTTTTT
.,many,TRBJ1-5,TRBV15,15,CATSRERGDNQPQHF,TGTGCCACCAGCAGAGAGAGGGGCGACAATCAGCCCCAGCATTTT
.,many,TRBJ1-1,TRBV5-1,14,CASSLKRMNTEAFF,TGCGCCAGCAGCTTGAAACGGATGAACACTGAAGCTTTCTTT
.,few,TRBJ1-1,TRBV7-3,14,CASRSEARNTEAFF,TGTGCCAGCAGGTCTGAGGCCAGAAACACTGAAGCTTTCTTT
.,.,TRBJ1-2,TRBV9,14,CASSADPDPYGYTF,TGTGCCAGCAGCGCAGACCCGGACCCCTATGGCTACACCTTC
.,few,TRBJ1-1,TRBV9,15,CASSLQEGLRTEAFF,TGTGCCAGCAGCCTGCAGGAGGGGTTGCGAACTGAAGCTTTCTTT
.,many,TRBJ1-2,TRBV3-1,14,CASSQDYGSWGYTF,TGTGCCAGCAGCCAAGATTACGGTTCCTGGGGCTACACCTTC
TRBD2,few,TRBJ2-7,TRBV4-1,17,CASSQVSWSGGQYEQYF,TGCGCCAGCAGCCAAGTTAGCTGGAGCGGGGGGCAATACGAGCAGTACTTC
.,many,TRBJ1-1,TRBV11-3,14,CASSLGGSDTEAFF,TGTGCCAGCAGCTTAGGGGGGAGCGACACTGAAGCTTTCTTT
.,few,TRBJ2-4,TRBV6-2/TRBV6-3,16,CASNYSAPGAKNIQYF,TGTGCCAGCAATTACTCGGCCCCTGGGGCCAAAAACATTCAGTACTTC
TRBD1,many,TRBJ1-1,TRBV2,14,CASSRWDRGFRAFF,TGTGCCAGCAGCCGGTGGGACAGGGGATTTCGAGCTTTCTTT
.,many,TRBJ1-2,TRBV2,14,CASSDPGQLYGYTF,TGTGCCAGCAGTGACCCCGGACAGTTATATGGCTACACCTTC
.,.,TRBJ2-2,TRBV24-1,16,CATSDFETSNTGELFF,TGTGCCACCAGTGATTTTGAGACCTCGAACACCGGGGAGCTGTTTTTT
.,few,TRBJ1-3,TRBV28,17,CASSFFGRANSGNTIYF,TGTGCCAGCAGTTTCTTCGGCAGGGCGAACTCTGGAAACACCATATATTTT
.,many,TRBJ2-3,TRBV5-1,15,CASSYTGTATDTQYF,TGCGCCAGCAGCTATACCGGGACCGCAACAGATACGCAGTATTTT
.,.,TRBJ1-5,TRBV27,14,CASSLGVGDWPQHF,TGTGCCAGCAGTTTAGGGGTCGGGGATTGGCCCCAGCATTTT
.,many,TRBJ2-7,TRBV28,16,CASRTAGGVTSYEQYF,TGTGCCAGCAGGACCGCCGGAGGCGTTACGTCCTACGAGCAGTACTTC
TRBD2,.,TRBJ2-1,TRBV5-1,15,CASSAGGLAGKEQFF,TGCGCCAGCAGCGCCGGGGGACTAGCGGGGAAAGAGCAGTTCTTC
.,.,TRBJ2-1,TRBV9,15,CASSPRGDIYNEQFF,TGTGCCAGCAGCCCAAGGGGGGACATATACAATGAGCAGTTCTTC
.,.,TRBJ2-1,TRBV12-3/TRBV12-4,12,CASSLSGDLEFF,TGTGCCAGCAGTTTGTCGGGGGACCTCGAGTTCTTC
TRBD2,few,TRBJ2-1,TRBV12-3/TRBV12-4,14,CASSWTRGSNEQFF,TGTGCCAGCAGCTGGACTAGAGGATCGAATGAGCAGTTCTTC
TRBD2,few,TRBJ2-7,TRBV10-1,13,CASREAGGREQYF,TGCGCCAGCAGAGAAGCGGGGGGCCGGGAGCAGTACTTC
.,few,TRBJ1-1,TRBV6-1,11,CASSQGQEAFF,TGTGCCAGCAGTCAGGGCCAGGAAGCTTTCTTT
.,few,TRBJ2-2,TRBV5-1,17,CASSVEGGLWGTGELFF,TGCGCCAGCAGCGTGGAGGGGGGGCTCTGGGGTACCGGGGAGCTGTTTTTT
.,many,TRBJ1-3,TRBV3-1,13,CASSQEPGNTIYF,TGTGCCAGCAGCCAAGAGCCTGGAAACACCATATATTTT
TRBD1,many,TRBJ1-1,TRBV9,14,CASSPGQGFAEAFF,TGTGCCAGCAGCCCAGGACAGGGTTTCGCTGAAGCTTTCTTT
.,few,TRBJ1-1,TRBV9,15,CASSLGWGGNTEAFF,TGTGCCAGCAGCTTAGGTTGGGGGGGGAACACTGAAGCTTTCTTT